The source of this T cell receptor (beta chain) is a study of radiotherapy plus CTLA-4 blockade in lung cancer. The overall study: Of the patients, more than 15% showed objective responses and roughly 31% attained disease control.

In its sample, this clone was seen once. The antigen is not known. The germline V gene has CDR1 SEHNR and CDR2 FQNEAQ (reference sequence). The CDR3 extends over 15 amino acids. V was pared by 4 bases and J by 7 bases, with 14 bases between. Using immunoSEQ multiplex PCR, the repertoire was profiled, and TCRdb retains in-frame clones only, with some absent. The data contain 85,000 to 120,000 clones, roughly 84% of them singletons. Study-level findings and limits: Early clone dynamics of blood T cells, plus interferon-beta, reportedly predicted response best. Blood TCR clones of tumor origin expanded after radiotherapy plus ipilimumab.

In chemo-refractory metastatic non-small-cell lung cancer, patients got ipilimumab CTLA-4 blockade together with focal radiation. Sequences were derived from peripheral blood, sampled from a patient treated with radiotherapy plus ipilimumab. This receptor was identified in a human donor with non-small cell lung cancer that progressed on radiotherapy plus ipilimumab. Some clones in this sample may be carry-over from other donors' samples. The V and J genes are TRBV7-9 and TRBJ1-6, with D possibly matching TRBD1 (6 bases). This chain's CDR3 is CASSSRGPSNSPLHF. Here the CDR3 DNA reads TGTGCCAGCAGCTCCAGGGGCCCTTCCAATTCACCCCTCCACTTT.